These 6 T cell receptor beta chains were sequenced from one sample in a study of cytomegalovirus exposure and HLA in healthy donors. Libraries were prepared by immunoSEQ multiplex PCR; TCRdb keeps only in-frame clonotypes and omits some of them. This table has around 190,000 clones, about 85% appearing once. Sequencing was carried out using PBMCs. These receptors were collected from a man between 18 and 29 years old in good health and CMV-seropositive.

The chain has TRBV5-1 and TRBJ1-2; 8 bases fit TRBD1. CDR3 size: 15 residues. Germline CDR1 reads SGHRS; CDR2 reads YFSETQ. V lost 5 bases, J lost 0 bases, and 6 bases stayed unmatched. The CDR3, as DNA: TGCGCCAGCAGGGCCGGGACAGGAGCTAACTATGGCTACACCTTC. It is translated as CASRAGTGANYGYTF.

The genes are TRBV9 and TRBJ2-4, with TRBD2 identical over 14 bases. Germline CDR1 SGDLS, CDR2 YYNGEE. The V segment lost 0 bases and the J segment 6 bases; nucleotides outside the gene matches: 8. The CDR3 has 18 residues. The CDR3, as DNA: TGTGCCAGCAGCGTAGGACTAGCGGGAGGGCCGGGGGCAAACATTCAGTACTTC. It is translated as CASSVGLAGGPGANIQYF.

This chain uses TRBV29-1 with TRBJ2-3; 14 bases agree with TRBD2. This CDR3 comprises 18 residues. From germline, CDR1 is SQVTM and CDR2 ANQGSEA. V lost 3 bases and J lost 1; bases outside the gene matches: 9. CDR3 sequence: CSVDGGLAGERGTDTQYF. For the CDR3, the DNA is TGCAGCGTTGATGGGGGACTAGCGGGAGAGCGGGGCACAGATACGCAGTATTTT.

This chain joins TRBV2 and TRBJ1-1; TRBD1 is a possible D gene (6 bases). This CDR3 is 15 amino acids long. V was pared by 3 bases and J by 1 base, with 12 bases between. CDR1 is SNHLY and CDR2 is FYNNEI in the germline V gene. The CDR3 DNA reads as TGTGCCAGCAGTGAGTCTGGCAGGGGGAACACTGAAGCTTTCTTT. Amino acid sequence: CASSESGRGNTEAFF.

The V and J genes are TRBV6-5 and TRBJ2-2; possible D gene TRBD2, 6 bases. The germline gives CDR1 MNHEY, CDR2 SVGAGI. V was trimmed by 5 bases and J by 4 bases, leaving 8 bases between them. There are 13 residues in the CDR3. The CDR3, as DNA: TGTGCCAGCAGTGCGGGGAGCACCGGGGAGCTGTTTTTT. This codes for CASSAGSTGELFF.

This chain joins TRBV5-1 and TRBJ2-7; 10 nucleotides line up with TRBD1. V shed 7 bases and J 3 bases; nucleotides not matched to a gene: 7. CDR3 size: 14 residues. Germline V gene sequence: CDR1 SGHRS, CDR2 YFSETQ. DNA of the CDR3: TGCGCCAGCGCCTCCGGGACAGGGGTCTACGAGCAGTACTTC. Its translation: CASASGTGVYEQYF.